These 15 T cell receptor beta chains originate from one sample sequenced in a study of cytomegalovirus exposure and HLA in healthy donors. Both 60 Vbeta primers and 13 Jbeta primers went into the PCR. Some clones are missing from TCRdb's copy, which holds only in-frame ones; the method was immunoSEQ multiplex PCR. Of 180,000 or so clones detected, 82% appear once; the ten largest clones hold 1.5%. What was sequenced was PBMCs. The receptors come from a man between 40 and 49 years old in good health and CMV-seronegative.

In DNA form, the CDR3 reads TGTGCCAGTAATCGCCAGGGGCCGAACTACGAGCAGTACTTC. Encoded protein: CASNRQGPNYEQYF. The J gene is TRBJ2-7, the V gene TRBV19; D possibly corresponds to TRBD1 (6 bases). V dropped 7 bases and J dropped 3 bases, with 16 bases sitting between them. Germline-derived CDR1 and CDR2 are LNHDA and SQIVND (reference sequence). This CDR3 contains 14 residues.

Points on this clone: A junction end diverges from the germline sequence, so it may reflect a read error. The rearrangement uses TRBV7-2 and TRBJ2-7, with D maybe TRBD2 (6 bases). The CDR3 has 15 amino acids. Germline V lookup: CDR1 SGHTA, CDR2 FQGNSA. The CDR3 DNA reads as TGTGTCAGCAGCTTACGTGCGGGGAGCTCCTACGAGCAGTACTTC. Translating gives CVSSLRAGSSYEQYF.

The genes are TRBV7-3 and TRBJ2-1, with a tentative D call TRBD2 (6 bases). CDR3 length equals 17 residues. Germline V gene data show CDR1 as SGHTA and CDR2 as FQGTGA. V was pared by 2 bases and J by 4 bases, with 18 bases between. The chain's CDR3 is CASSLDRGTGRYNEQFF. CDR3 bases: TGTGCCAGCAGCTTAGATAGAGGGACTGGCAGATACAATGAGCAGTTCTTC.

The J gene is TRBJ2-7, the V gene TRBV5-6; possibly TRBD2 for D (5 bases). Germline lookup yields CDR1 SGHDT and CDR2 YYEEEE. This CDR3 is built from 14 residues. V was cut by 3 bases and J by 4 bases, with 14 bases left in between. CDR3 nucleotide sequence: TGTGCCAGCAGCTGGTCTTCTAGCTGGTACGAGCAGTACTTC. Amino acid sequence: CASSWSSSWYEQYF.

The chain employs TRBV5-8 and TRBJ2-3; TRBD1 matches at 9 bases. Germline-derived CDR1 and CDR2 are SGHTS and YDEGEE. J gave up 5 bases and V 3 bases, and 7 bases lay outside the gene matches. This CDR3 has 15 residues. CDR3 loop: CASSWGQGEGDTQYF. The CDR3 DNA sequence: TGTGCCAGCAGCTGGGGACAGGGTGAGGGAGATACGCAGTATTTT.

This clone was observed a handful of times. V is TRBV28 and J is TRBJ2-7; D perhaps matches TRBD1 (5 bases). The CDR3 extends over 13 amino acids. In germline, CDR1 is MDHEN, CDR2 SYDVKM. Trimming pared 8 bases from V and 1 base from J, leaving 12 bases between. DNA for the CDR3: TGTGCCAGCCGCCAGGGCCCTTCCTACGAGCAGTACTTC. It specifies CASRQGPSYEQYF.

This rearrangement joins TRBV6-5 to TRBJ1-1, with 9 bases fitting TRBD1. The CDR3 has 15 residues. V lost 5 bases to trimming and J lost 3 bases; unmatched junction nucleotides: 7. CDR1 is MNHEY and CDR2 is SVGAGI in the germline V gene. CDR3 residues: CASSPDRGGDTEAFF. CDR3 coding DNA: TGTGCCAGCAGTCCGGACAGGGGTGGTGACACTGAAGCTTTCTTT.

The chain employs TRBV6-1 and TRBJ2-7, with 8 bases lining up with TRBD2. V dropped 2 bases and J dropped 1; count of bases not matched to a gene: 1. There are 14 residues in the CDR3. CDR1 and CDR2 from the germline V gene are MNHNS and SASEGT. As DNA, the CDR3 is TGTGCCAGCAGTGAACTAGCGGGTTCCTACGAGCAGTACTTC. Amino acids: CASSELAGSYEQYF.

The gene calls are TRBV2 and TRBJ2-1; 8 bases are shared with TRBD2. V shed 11 bases and J 0 bases; nucleotides not matched to a gene: 9. Germline V lookup: CDR1 SNHLY, CDR2 FYNNEI. This CDR3 has 15 amino acids. This chain's CDR3 is CAGKLAESSYNEQFF. As DNA, the CDR3 is TGTGCCGGCAAACTAGCGGAGAGCTCCTACAATGAGCAGTTCTTC.

This rearrangement joins TRBV2 to TRBJ2-3; 10 nucleotides match TRBD2. After removal of 6 bases from V and 2 bases from J, the junction contained 8 bases not matched to a gene. CDR3 length equals 16 residues. The germline CDR1 and CDR2 sequences are SNHLY and FYNNEI. Here the CDR3 reads CASRDGTSAYTDTQYF. For the CDR3, the DNA is TGTGCCAGCAGAGACGGGACTAGCGCCTACACAGATACGCAGTATTTT.

This CDR3 reads CASSGQGGEETQYF. The CDR3 DNA follows: TGTGCCAGCAGTGGACAGGGGGGTGAGGAGACCCAGTACTTC. The V call is TRBV6-1, the J call TRBJ2-5; 9 bases are a match to TRBD1. The V and J ends lost 4 bases and 5 bases, in that order; junction bases with no gene match: 5. The length of the CDR3 is 14 residues. Germline values: CDR1 MNHNS, CDR2 SASEGT.

This rearrangement joins TRBV7-2 to TRBJ2-3; no reliable D call. Deletions cut 0 bases from V and 10 bases from J, with 11 bases between. Germline loops: CDR1 SGHTA, CDR2 FQGNSA. This CDR3 is built from 13 residues. The CDR3 nucleotides read TGTGCCAGCAGCTTAGCGCCCACAAGTGCGCAGTATTTT. Translated, it gives CASSLAPTSAQYF.

This sequence joins TRBV4-3 and TRBJ2-1; 11 bases align to TRBD2. V dropped 0 bases and J dropped 7; count of bases not matched to a gene: 5. The germline V gene has CDR1 LGHNA and CDR2 YSLEER. This CDR3 comprises 16 residues. CDR3 nucleotides: TGCGCCAGCAGCCAAGATCTAGCGGGGGGTAAAAATGAGCAGTTCTTC. This encodes CASSQDLAGGKNEQFF.

This chain uses TRBV5-1 with TRBJ2-1; D might be TRBD1 (6 bases). Germline V gene sequence: CDR1 SGHRS, CDR2 YFSETQ. This CDR3 has 14 residues. Trimming removed 0 bases at V and 5 bases at J, with 9 bases between. The CDR3: CASSLVGQNNEQFF. DNA of the CDR3: TGCGCCAGCAGCTTGGTAGGACAGAACAATGAGCAGTTCTTC.

This clone has just one count. V is TRBV2 and J is TRBJ1-2, with 12 bases fitting TRBD1. Germline CDR1 reads SNHLY; CDR2 reads FYNNEI. The CDR3 covers 14 residues. Trimming at V came to 6 bases and at J to 7 bases, leaving 6 bases not matched to a gene. CDR3 sequence reads: CASSGTGGAGGYTF. The DNA of the CDR3 is TGTGCCAGCAGCGGGACAGGGGGCGCCGGTGGCTACACCTTC. The full variable domain, completed using reference TRBV2 and TRBJ1-2, is EPEVTQTPSHQVTQMGQEVILRCVPISNHLYFYWYRQILGQKVEFLVSFYNNEISEKSEIFDDQFSVERPDGSNFTLKIRSTKLEDSAMYFCASSGTGGAGGYTFGSGTRLTVV.